This T cell receptor (beta chain) comes out of a study of OX40 agonist ivuxolimab in advanced cancers. Describing the broader study: Ivuxolimab was a fully human IgG2 agonistic monoclonal antibody targeting the costimulatory receptor OX40 (CD134). Intravenous ivuxolimab was administered to patients every 2 weeks at six dose levels: 0.01, 0.1, 0.3, 1.5, 3 and 10 mg/kg. Of the roughly 51 patients in dose escalation, about 19 had hepatocellular carcinoma, about 15 had melanoma, 9 had renal cell carcinoma and 9 had head and neck cancer. A male proportion of 82.7% and a mean age of roughly 58 years, ranging from roughly 23 to 90, were recorded for the dose-escalation cohort. Prior anti-PD-1, anti-PD-L1 or anti-CTLA-4 therapy was permitted, and checkpoint inhibitors had been received by 40% to 50% of dose-escalation patients. Partial responses occurred in three dose-escalation patients, of whom one had hepatocellular carcinoma and two had cutaneous melanoma. Peripheral TCRbeta sequencing was intended to test whether TCR sequence diversity was altered and clonal T-cell expansion was caused by ivuxolimab. The paper covers the monotherapy dose-escalation part of the phase I ivuxolimab trial, which included N of about 50 patients. What the work shows at the level of the full study, not this receptor alone: The antigen specificity of the peripheral T cells that underwent clonal expansion was not determined. After ivuxolimab, CD8+ T cells had more expanded clones than CD4+ T cells on average. At doses from 0.1 to 3.0 mg/kg, clonal expansion was seen in both CD4+ and CD8+ blood T cells between baseline and week 6. In the 0.1-3.0 mg/kg groups, partial responders were among the patients with the lowest normalized peripheral clonal expansion, particularly in CD8+ T cells. Low levels of normalized T-cell clonal expansion were also seen in some patients who did not respond.

To sequence the TCRbeta CDR3 region, genomic DNA was isolated from the sorted cells. The immunoSEQ Assay was used for sequencing of TCRbeta CDR3 regions. As stored in TCRdb, this immuneACCESS dataset retains in-frame rearrangements with V and J assigned. A fraction of the clones does not appear; measured against another copy, unresolved V genes explain less than half of the discrepancy, and the remainder lacks a known reason. The sample yields around 84,000 clones; around nine tenths were counted once. The top ten clones comprise around 0.19% of the sample. Between the V and J ends, shortened by 3 bases and 3 bases respectively, the junction contains 9 bases. For CDR1 and CDR2, the germline V gene lists SGHAT and FQNNGV. Counted from cysteine to phenylalanine, this CDR3 has 15 amino acids. Only the CDR3 DNA stays, 45 bases, in frame from base 1. The trial excluded patients who had a history of autoimmune disease or were on systemic immunosuppression. In every dose cohort, peripheral blood was drawn for TCR sequencing at baseline, cycle 4 day 1, and cycle 7 day 1. The samples were taken from a phase I, first-in-human, multicenter, open-label dose-escalation trial of ivuxolimab. Adults with locally advanced or metastatic head and neck squamous cell, hepatocellular, melanoma or renal cell carcinoma were enrolled in the trial. Before TCR sequencing, CD4+ T cells and CD8+ T cells were sorted from peripheral blood as separate populations.

There are a few counts of this clone. This receptor's antigen is unknown. No base-level quality is on record; no much larger clone is a single base apart. This sequence originates from an adult with an advanced solid tumor such as melanoma, head and neck, liver or kidney cancer. The specimen comprised CD4+ or CD8+ T cells sorted from blood, sampled in a trial of the OX40 agonist ivuxolimab. The rearranged segments are TRBV11-2 and TRBJ1-6; a tentative D match to TRBD1 spans 5 bases. The sequenced DNA is TGTGCCAGCAGCTTCGGGGGAATCTATAATTCACCCCTCCACTTT. Its protein product is CASSFGGIYNSPLHF.